What follows describes a single T cell receptor (beta chain). These data belong to a study of PD-L1 blockade in urothelial cancer. Germline V gene data show CDR1 as MNHEY and CDR2 as SMNVEV (reference sequence). The CDR3 covers 12 residues. Trimming took 5 bases from V and 2 from J, leaving 5 bases between them. Clones were sequenced by immunoSEQ multiplex PCR, and TCRdb holds only the in-frame ones, with some missing. The data show tens of thousands of clones, 90% seen once. Time point denoted: pretreatment peripheral blood. Peripheral blood mononuclear cells were collected from every patient before and during treatment, yielding between 1 and 8 samples per patient.

The receptor was derived from a man aged 55 to 70 with urothelial cancer. The rearrangement uses TRBV27 and TRBJ2-3; D call uncertain. The sequencing here drew on PBMCs, taken around atezolizumab (anti-PD-L1) treatment. CDR3 loop: CASSLYTDTQYF. The CDR3 region has the DNA TGTGCCAGCAGTCTCTACACAGATACGCAGTATTTT.